The entry that follows covers one T cell receptor beta chain sequence. These data are taken from a study of shared clonotypes between healthy human individuals. The healthy adult donors were HIV-negative and reported no recent acute infections or vaccinations. Sequencing used immunoSEQ multiplex PCR; TCRdb keeps in-frame clones, though not all of them. The data show 450,000 to 500,000 clones, about 78% seen once. Trimming pared 3 bases from V and 8 bases from J, leaving 13 bases between. Germline lookup yields CDR1 GTSNPN and CDR2 SVGIG (reference sequence). There are 13 residues in the CDR3. Material for sequencing was PBMCs. This sequence joins TRBV30 and TRBJ1-4; the D is unclear. The clonotype was recovered from a woman aged 40 to 50 in good health. Some clones in this sample may be carry-over from other donors' samples. In DNA, the CDR3 is TGTGCCTGGAGCCCCGGATTAGGAGAAAAACTGTTTTTT. Translated, it gives CAWSPGLGEKLFF. Drawing the rest from reference TRBV30 and TRBJ1-4, the complete variable domain is SQTIHQWPATLVQPVGSPLSLECTVEGTSNPNLYWYRQAAGRGLQLLFYSVGIGQISSEVPQNLSASRPQDRQFILSSKKLLLSDSGFYLCAWSPGLGEKLFFGSGTQLSVL.